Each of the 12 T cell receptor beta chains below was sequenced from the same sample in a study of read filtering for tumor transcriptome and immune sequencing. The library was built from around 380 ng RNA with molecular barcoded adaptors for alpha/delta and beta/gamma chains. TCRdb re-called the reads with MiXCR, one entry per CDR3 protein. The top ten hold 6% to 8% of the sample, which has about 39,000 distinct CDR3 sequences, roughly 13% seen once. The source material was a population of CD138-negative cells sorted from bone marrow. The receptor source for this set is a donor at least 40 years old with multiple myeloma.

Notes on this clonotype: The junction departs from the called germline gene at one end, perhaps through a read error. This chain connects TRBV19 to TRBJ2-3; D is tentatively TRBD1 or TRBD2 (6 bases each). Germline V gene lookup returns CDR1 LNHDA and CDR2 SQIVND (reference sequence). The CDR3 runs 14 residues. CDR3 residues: CASSAGHLTVTQYF. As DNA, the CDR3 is TGTGCCAGTAGTGCGGGACACCTCACAGTTACGCAGTATTTT.

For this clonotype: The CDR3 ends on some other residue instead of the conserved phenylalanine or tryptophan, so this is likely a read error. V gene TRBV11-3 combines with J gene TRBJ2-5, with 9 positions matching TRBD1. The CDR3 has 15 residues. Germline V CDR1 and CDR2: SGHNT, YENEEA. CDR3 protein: CASNLGDRDRETQYL. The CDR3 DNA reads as TGTGCCAGCAACTTAGGGGACAGGGATCGAGAGACCCAGTACCTC.

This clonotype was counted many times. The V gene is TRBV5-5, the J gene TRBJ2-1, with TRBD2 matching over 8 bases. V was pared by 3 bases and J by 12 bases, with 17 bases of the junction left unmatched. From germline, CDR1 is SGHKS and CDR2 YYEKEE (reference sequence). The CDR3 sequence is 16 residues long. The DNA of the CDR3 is TGTGCCAGCAGCTCCCTGGTTATAGCGGGGCCTTGGGGGCAGTTCTTC. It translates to CASSSLVIAGPWGQFF.

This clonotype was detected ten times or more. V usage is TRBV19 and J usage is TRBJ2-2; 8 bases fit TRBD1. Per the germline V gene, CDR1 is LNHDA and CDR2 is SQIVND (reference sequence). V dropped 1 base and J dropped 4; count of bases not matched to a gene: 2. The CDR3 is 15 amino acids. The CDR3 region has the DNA TGTGCCAGTAGTATAGCACAGGGGGGCACCGGGGAGCTGTTTTTT. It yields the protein CASSIAQGGTGELFF.

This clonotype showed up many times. CDR3: CASGDREADTQYF. In nucleotides, the CDR3 is TGTGCCAGCGGGGACAGGGAGGCAGATACGCAGTATTTT. V is TRBV6-1 and J is TRBJ2-3, with 9 nucleotides matching TRBD1. This CDR3 comprises 13 residues. The V and J ends lost 8 bases and 4 bases, in that order; junction bases with no gene match: 4. CDR1 and CDR2 from the germline V gene are MNHNS and SASEGT.

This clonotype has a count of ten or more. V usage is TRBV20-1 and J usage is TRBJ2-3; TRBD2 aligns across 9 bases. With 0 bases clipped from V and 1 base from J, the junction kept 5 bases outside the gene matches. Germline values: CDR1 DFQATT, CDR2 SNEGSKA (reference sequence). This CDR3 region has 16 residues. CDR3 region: CSARDRGLAGTDTQYF. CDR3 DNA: TGCAGTGCTAGAGATCGGGGACTAGCCGGCACAGATACGCAGTATTTT.

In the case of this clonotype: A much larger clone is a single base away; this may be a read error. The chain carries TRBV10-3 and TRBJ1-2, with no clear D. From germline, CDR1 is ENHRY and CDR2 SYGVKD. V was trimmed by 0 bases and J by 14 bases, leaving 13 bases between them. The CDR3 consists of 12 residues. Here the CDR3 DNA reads TGTGCCATCAGTGAGTCCCCAGCAGATTTTACCTTC. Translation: CAISESPADFTF.

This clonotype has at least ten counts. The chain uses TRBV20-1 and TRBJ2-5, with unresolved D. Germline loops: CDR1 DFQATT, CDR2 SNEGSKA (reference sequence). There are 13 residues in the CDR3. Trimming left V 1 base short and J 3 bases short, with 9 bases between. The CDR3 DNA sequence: TGCAGTGCTAGAGTGGCAGGAAAAGAGACCCAGTACTTC. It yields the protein CSARVAGKETQYF.

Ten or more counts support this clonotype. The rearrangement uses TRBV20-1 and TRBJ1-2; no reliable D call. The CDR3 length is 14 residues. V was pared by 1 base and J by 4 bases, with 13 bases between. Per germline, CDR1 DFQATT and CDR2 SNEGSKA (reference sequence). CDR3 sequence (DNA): TGCAGTGCTAGAGCCCCGAGCCGGACCTATGGCTACACCTTC. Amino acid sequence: CSARAPSRTYGYTF.

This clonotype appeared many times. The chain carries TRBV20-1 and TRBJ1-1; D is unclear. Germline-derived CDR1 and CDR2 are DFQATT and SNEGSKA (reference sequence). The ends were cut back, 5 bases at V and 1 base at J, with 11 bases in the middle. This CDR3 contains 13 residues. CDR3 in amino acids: CSAGVWQNTEAFF. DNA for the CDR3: TGCAGTGCTGGAGTGTGGCAGAACACTGAAGCTTTCTTT.

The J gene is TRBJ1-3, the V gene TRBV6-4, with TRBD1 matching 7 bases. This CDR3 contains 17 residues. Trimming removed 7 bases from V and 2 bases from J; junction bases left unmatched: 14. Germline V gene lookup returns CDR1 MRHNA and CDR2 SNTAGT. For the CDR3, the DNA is TGTGCCAGCACCATCCACCAGGGGGAGGGAACTGGAAACACCATATATTTT. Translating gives CASTIHQGEGTGNTIYF.

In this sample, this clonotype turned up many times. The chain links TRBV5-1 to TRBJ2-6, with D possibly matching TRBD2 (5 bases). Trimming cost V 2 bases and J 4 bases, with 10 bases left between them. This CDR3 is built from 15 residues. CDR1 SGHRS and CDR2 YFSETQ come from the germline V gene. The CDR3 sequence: CASSFGVPGANVLTF. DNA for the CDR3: TGCGCCAGCAGCTTCGGGGTCCCGGGGGCCAACGTCCTGACTTTC.